This TCR beta chain was profiled in a study of T-cell memory formation after mild COVID-19. Study in general: Clusters of TCRs were largely donor specific. General study findings and limits: Clones that contracted from day 15 to 85 were balanced CD4/CD8, while later expanders leaned CD4+. For contracting clones, CD4+ ones sat mainly in CM and EM, CD8+ in EMRA.

V lost 8 bases and J lost 2; bases outside the gene matches: 2. CDR1 is LGHNA and CDR2 is YSLEER in the germline V gene. The CDR3 spans 14 residues. With regard to this clonotype: Its target is unknown.

A single record per CDR3 protein comes from TCRdb applying MiXCR to the 5' RACE reads. In the table there are 58,000 or so distinct CDR3 sequences, around a quarter of which are singletons. This chain uses TRBV4-3 with TRBJ2-5; TRBD2 aligns across 13 bases. Specimen: PBMCs or a T cell subset sorted from them (not recorded which). The clonotype originates from a man between 18 and 35 years old who had mild COVID-19 (a few samples of this study predate the infection). Cell type and time point are not known. The CDR3 DNA is TGCGCCAGCCCGGGACTAGCGGGACAAGAGACCCAGTACTTC. The encoded protein is CASPGLAGQETQYF.